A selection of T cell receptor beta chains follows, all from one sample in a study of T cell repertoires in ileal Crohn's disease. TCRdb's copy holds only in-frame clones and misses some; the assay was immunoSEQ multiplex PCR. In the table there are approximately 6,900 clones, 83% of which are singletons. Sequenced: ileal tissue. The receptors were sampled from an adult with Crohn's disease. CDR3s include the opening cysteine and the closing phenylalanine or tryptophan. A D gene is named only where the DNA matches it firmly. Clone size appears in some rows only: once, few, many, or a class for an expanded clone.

CDR3nt: TGTGCCAGCAGTAGGACTCGGTCGAACACTGAAGCTTTCTTT; CDR3aa: CASSRTRSNTEAFF; v_gene: TRBV6-5; abundance: -; d_gene: -; j_gene: TRBJ1-1
CDR3nt: TGTGCCAGCAGCCACAGGTACTCCTACAATGAGCAGTTCTTC; CDR3aa: CASSHRYSYNEQFF; v_gene: TRBV5-6; abundance: -; d_gene: -; j_gene: TRBJ2-1
CDR3nt: TGTGCCAGCAGCGCCCTAGCGGGAGGGCCTTTTGCTGCAGATACGCAGTATTTT; CDR3aa: CASSALAGGPFAADTQYF; v_gene: TRBV5-5; abundance: -; d_gene: TRBD2; j_gene: TRBJ2-3
CDR3nt: TGTGCCAGCAGTGTCGTGAACAGCCGCTACGAGCAGTACTTC; CDR3aa: CASSVVNSRYEQYF; v_gene: TRBV6-1; abundance: -; d_gene: -; j_gene: TRBJ2-7
CDR3nt: TGTGCCAGCAGTGATAGGGGAAGCAATCAGCCCCAGCATTTT; CDR3aa: CASSDRGSNQPQHF; v_gene: TRBV2; abundance: -; d_gene: -; j_gene: TRBJ1-5
CDR3nt: TGCAGCGCCGGGATAAACACTGAAGCTTTCTTT; CDR3aa: CSAGINTEAFF; v_gene: TRBV29-1; abundance: -; d_gene: -; j_gene: TRBJ1-1
CDR3nt: TGTGCCAGCAGATTACAGGGCCAGCCCCAGCATTTT; CDR3aa: CASRLQGQPQHF; v_gene: TRBV28; abundance: -; d_gene: -; j_gene: TRBJ1-5
CDR3nt: TGTGCCAGCTCTGTCACCGGGGAGCTGTTTTTT; CDR3aa: CASSVTGELFF; v_gene: TRBV11-3; abundance: few; d_gene: -; j_gene: TRBJ2-2
CDR3nt: TGTGCCAGCAGTCCACGGGACAGGGTTTACGAGCAGTACTTC; CDR3aa: CASSPRDRVYEQYF; v_gene: TRBV28; abundance: few; d_gene: TRBD1; j_gene: TRBJ2-7
CDR3nt: TGTGCCAGCAGTGCAAAGGCGAGAGGCCCGAACACTGAAGCTTTCTTT; CDR3aa: CASSAKARGPNTEAFF; v_gene: TRBV6-1; abundance: -; d_gene: -; j_gene: TRBJ1-1
CDR3nt: TGCGCCAGCAGCCAAGTCGGGACTAGCGGGAGGGCCAGGGTAGATACGCAGTATTTT; CDR3aa: CASSQVGTSGRARVDTQYF; v_gene: TRBV4-3; abundance: -; d_gene: TRBD2; j_gene: TRBJ2-3
CDR3nt: TGTGCCAGTACACGGGAGGGCCGGGCCAATGAGCAGTTCTTC; CDR3aa: CASTREGRANEQFF; v_gene: TRBV19; abundance: -; d_gene: TRBD2; j_gene: TRBJ2-1
CDR3nt: TGTGCCAGCAGCTCAGTATTTAGCGGGAGGAGTTCTTACGAGCAGTACTTC; CDR3aa: CASSSVFSGRSSYEQYF; v_gene: TRBV5-5; abundance: -; d_gene: TRBD2; j_gene: TRBJ2-7
CDR3nt: TGCGCCAGCAGCTTGGAAGGGGGCCGGAGGGGAAACACCATATATTTT; CDR3aa: CASSLEGGRRGNTIYF; v_gene: TRBV5-1; abundance: -; d_gene: TRBD1; j_gene: TRBJ1-3
CDR3nt: TGTGCCAGCAGTTTAATGTCAGGGGTCGGGAAGACCCAGTACTTC; CDR3aa: CASSLMSGVGKTQYF; v_gene: TRBV28; abundance: -; d_gene: -; j_gene: TRBJ2-5
CDR3nt: TGTGCCAGCAGCTTGGCCGGGAACTACCGCGGGACTGAAGCTTTCTTT; CDR3aa: CASSLAGNYRGTEAFF; v_gene: TRBV5-8; abundance: -; d_gene: -; j_gene: TRBJ1-1
CDR3nt: TGCGCCAGCAGCCAAGAGGAGAGGCTAGCGGGGCCGAACACCGGGGAGCTGTTTTTT; CDR3aa: CASSQEERLAGPNTGELFF; v_gene: TRBV4-1; abundance: -; d_gene: TRBD2; j_gene: TRBJ2-2
CDR3nt: TGTGCCAGCACCCTCCGACAGGGGGCCCAGGGGGAGACCCAGTACTTC; CDR3aa: CASTLRQGAQGETQYF; v_gene: TRBV5-6; abundance: -; d_gene: TRBD1; j_gene: TRBJ2-5
CDR3nt: TGTGCCAGCAGCCAGGCCGATGAAGCTTTCTTT; CDR3aa: CASSQADEAFF; v_gene: TRBV27; abundance: -; d_gene: -; j_gene: TRBJ1-1
CDR3nt: TGTGCCAGCAGTCCCCTTGAGACCCAGTACTTC; CDR3aa: CASSPLETQYF; v_gene: TRBV27; abundance: once; d_gene: -; j_gene: TRBJ2-5
CDR3nt: TGCGCCAGCAGCCAAGGGGGGACAGGGCTAGGTCGGGCCATATATTTT; CDR3aa: CASSQGGTGLGRAIYF; v_gene: TRBV4-3; abundance: -; d_gene: TRBD1; j_gene: TRBJ1-3
CDR3nt: TGTGCCAGCAGCTCCTTTGACAGTGAAGCTTTCTTT; CDR3aa: CASSSFDSEAFF; v_gene: TRBV7-6; abundance: -; d_gene: -; j_gene: TRBJ1-1
CDR3nt: TGTGCCAGCAGCTTAAGTGGGACTAGCAGAAACAATGAGCAGTTCTTC; CDR3aa: CASSLSGTSRNNEQFF; v_gene: TRBV7-9; abundance: -; d_gene: TRBD2; j_gene: TRBJ2-1
CDR3nt: TGTGCCAGCAGCCCCCGGACAGGGGGTGCAACGACTGAAGCTTTCTTT; CDR3aa: CASSPRTGGATTEAFF; v_gene: TRBV11-2; abundance: once; d_gene: TRBD1; j_gene: TRBJ1-1
CDR3nt: TGTGCCAGCAGCGTAGGCTCTAGCGGACCAAATACGCAGTATTTT; CDR3aa: CASSVGSSGPNTQYF; v_gene: TRBV9; abundance: once; d_gene: TRBD2; j_gene: TRBJ2-3
CDR3nt: TGTGCCAGCAGCTCTCCAGGCACTGGGGCCAACGTCCTGACTTTC; CDR3aa: CASSSPGTGANVLTF; v_gene: TRBV7-9; abundance: -; d_gene: -; j_gene: TRBJ2-6
CDR3nt: TGTGCCAGCAGTGAAAGGGACAGGGTAGTACCTGGGGCCAACGTCCTGACTTTC; CDR3aa: CASSERDRVVPGANVLTF; v_gene: TRBV6-1; abundance: -; d_gene: TRBD1; j_gene: TRBJ2-6
CDR3nt: TGTGCCAGCAGTTGTTTAGGGGCCCTTCGGTATGGCTACACCTTC; CDR3aa: CASSCLGALRYGYTF; v_gene: TRBV6-9; abundance: once; d_gene: -; j_gene: TRBJ1-2
CDR3nt: TGTGCCAGCAGCTTAGTTCGCGACAATGAGCAGTTCTTC; CDR3aa: CASSLVRDNEQFF; v_gene: TRBV7-8; abundance: -; d_gene: -; j_gene: TRBJ2-1
CDR3nt: TGTGCCAGCACCACAGGGGGTCAGCCCCAGCATTTT; CDR3aa: CASTTGGQPQHF; v_gene: TRBV6-5; abundance: -; d_gene: TRBD1; j_gene: TRBJ1-5
CDR3nt: TGTGCCAGTAGTATAATAGCGGGAGGGCGACACGAGCAGTACTTC; CDR3aa: CASSIIAGGRHEQYF; v_gene: TRBV19; abundance: -; d_gene: TRBD2; j_gene: TRBJ2-7
CDR3nt: TGTGCCAGCAGTAAAGCCGGGACAGGGGACTACGAGCAGTACTTC; CDR3aa: CASSKAGTGDYEQYF; v_gene: TRBV25-1; abundance: -; d_gene: TRBD1; j_gene: TRBJ2-7
CDR3nt: TGTGCAAGTCGCCCAGGACTAGCGGGAGGGCCGTACAATGAGCAGTTCTTC; CDR3aa: CASRPGLAGGPYNEQFF; v_gene: TRBV12-2; abundance: few; d_gene: -; j_gene: TRBJ2-1
CDR3nt: TGTGCCAGCACCATCCCGGGACAGAACACCGGGGAGCTGTTTTTT; CDR3aa: CASTIPGQNTGELFF; v_gene: TRBV7-8; abundance: -; d_gene: -; j_gene: TRBJ2-2
CDR3nt: TGTGCCAGCAGCCCCGGACAAGATGGCTACACCTTC; CDR3aa: CASSPGQDGYTF; v_gene: TRBV11-2; abundance: -; d_gene: -; j_gene: TRBJ1-2
CDR3nt: TGTGCCAGTAAAGAGGGGGCGCGGGACACCATATATTTT; CDR3aa: CASKEGARDTIYF; v_gene: TRBV28; abundance: few; d_gene: TRBD1; j_gene: TRBJ1-3
CDR3nt: TGTGCCAGCAGGTTCAGCGGGAGGGGAGAGACCCAGTACTTC; CDR3aa: CASRFSGRGETQYF; v_gene: TRBV5-6; abundance: -; d_gene: TRBD2; j_gene: TRBJ2-5
CDR3nt: TGTGCCAGCGCCGTCGGGATGAACACTGAAGCTTTCTTT; CDR3aa: CASAVGMNTEAFF; v_gene: TRBV11-3; abundance: -; d_gene: -; j_gene: TRBJ1-1
CDR3nt: TGTGCCAGCAGTCCTGGACTGAATCAGCCCCAGCATTTT; CDR3aa: CASSPGLNQPQHF; v_gene: TRBV28; abundance: -; d_gene: -; j_gene: TRBJ1-5
CDR3nt: TGTGCCAGCACCCGGACTAGCGGGAAGAATGAGCGGTTCTTC; CDR3aa: CASTRTSGKNERFF; v_gene: TRBV9; abundance: -; d_gene: TRBD2; j_gene: TRBJ2-1
CDR3nt: TGTGCCAGCAGTTCTCCAGGGACAGCAGGAACGGGAGTTATTCAGTACTTC; CDR3aa: CASSSPGTAGTGVIQYF; v_gene: TRBV27; abundance: -; d_gene: -; j_gene: TRBJ2-4
CDR3nt: TGCAGTGCCCTAGCGGACACTGAAGCTTTCTTT; CDR3aa: CSALADTEAFF; v_gene: TRBV20-1; abundance: -; d_gene: -; j_gene: TRBJ1-1